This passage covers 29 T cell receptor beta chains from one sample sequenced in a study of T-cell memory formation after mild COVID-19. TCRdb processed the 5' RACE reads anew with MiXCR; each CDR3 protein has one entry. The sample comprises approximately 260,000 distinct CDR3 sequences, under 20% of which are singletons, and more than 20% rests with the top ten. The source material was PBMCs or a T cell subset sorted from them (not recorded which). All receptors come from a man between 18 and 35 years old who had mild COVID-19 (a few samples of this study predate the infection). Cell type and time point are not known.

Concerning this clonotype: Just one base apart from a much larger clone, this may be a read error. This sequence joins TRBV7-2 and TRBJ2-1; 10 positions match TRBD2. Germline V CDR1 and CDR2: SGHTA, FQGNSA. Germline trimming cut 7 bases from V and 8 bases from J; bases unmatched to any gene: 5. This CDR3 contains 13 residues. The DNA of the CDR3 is TGTGCCAGCAAGAGAGCGGGGGGGCATGAGCAGTTCTTC. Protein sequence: CASKRAGGHEQFF.

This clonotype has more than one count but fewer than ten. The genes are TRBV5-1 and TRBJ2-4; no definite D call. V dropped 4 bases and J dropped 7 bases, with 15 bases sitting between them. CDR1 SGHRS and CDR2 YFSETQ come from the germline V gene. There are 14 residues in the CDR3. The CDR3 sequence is CASSRELSLNIQYF. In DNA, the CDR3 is TGCGCCAGCAGCCGAGAACTATCGTTGAACATTCAGTACTTC.

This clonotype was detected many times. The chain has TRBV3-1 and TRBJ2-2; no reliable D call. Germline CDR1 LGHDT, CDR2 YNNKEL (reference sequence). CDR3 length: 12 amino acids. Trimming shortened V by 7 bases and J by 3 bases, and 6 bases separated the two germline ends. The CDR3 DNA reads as TGTGCCAGCAACGCTTACACCGGGGAGCTGTTTTTT. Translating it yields CASNAYTGELFF.

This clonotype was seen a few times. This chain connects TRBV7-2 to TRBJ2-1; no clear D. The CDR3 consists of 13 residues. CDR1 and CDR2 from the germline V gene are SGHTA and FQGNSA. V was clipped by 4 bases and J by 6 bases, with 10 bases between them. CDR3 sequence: CASSSSSGNEQFF. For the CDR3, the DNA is TGTGCCAGCAGCTCTTCTTCCGGCAATGAGCAGTTCTTC.

DNA for the CDR3: TGTGCCATCAGTACCGGGACAGGGGGAGTCCGACAGCCCCAGCATTTT. Translating it yields CAISTGTGGVRQPQHF. The V and J genes are TRBV10-3 and TRBJ1-5, with 11 bases lining up with TRBD1. Germline values: CDR1 ENHRY, CDR2 SYGVKD. The CDR3 is 16 residues long. Losses at the gene ends were 5 bases for V and 7 bases for J; bases not matched to a gene: 10.

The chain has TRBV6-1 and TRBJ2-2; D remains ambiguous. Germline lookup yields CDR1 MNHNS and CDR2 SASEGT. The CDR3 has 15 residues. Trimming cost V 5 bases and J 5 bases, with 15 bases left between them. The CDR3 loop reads CASSFGWEVTGELFF. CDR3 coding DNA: TGTGCCAGCAGTTTTGGGTGGGAAGTTACCGGGGAGCTGTTTTTT.

CDR3 nucleotides: TGTGCCAGCAGCCGGGAGGTAGCGGGGAGCACAGATACGCAGTATTTT. Translating gives CASSREVAGSTDTQYF. This chain links TRBV3-1 with TRBJ2-3, with 8 bases lining up with TRBD2. CDR3 length: 16 residues. Germline V CDR1 and CDR2: LGHDT, YNNKEL (reference sequence). V lost 4 bases and J lost 0; bases outside the gene matches: 6.

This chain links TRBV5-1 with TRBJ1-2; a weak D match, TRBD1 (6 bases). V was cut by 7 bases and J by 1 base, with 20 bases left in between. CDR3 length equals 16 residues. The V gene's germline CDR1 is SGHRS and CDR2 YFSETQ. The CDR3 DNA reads TGCGCCAGCCGTCAAATTCCGACAGGCATTAACTATGGCTACACCTTC. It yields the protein CASRQIPTGINYGYTF.

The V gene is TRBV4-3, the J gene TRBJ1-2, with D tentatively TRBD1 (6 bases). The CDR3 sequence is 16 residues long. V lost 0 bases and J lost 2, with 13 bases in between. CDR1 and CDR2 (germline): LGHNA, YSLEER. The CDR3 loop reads CASSQDSRGWNYGYTF. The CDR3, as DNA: TGCGCCAGCAGCCAAGATTCCAGGGGCTGGAACTATGGCTACACCTTC.

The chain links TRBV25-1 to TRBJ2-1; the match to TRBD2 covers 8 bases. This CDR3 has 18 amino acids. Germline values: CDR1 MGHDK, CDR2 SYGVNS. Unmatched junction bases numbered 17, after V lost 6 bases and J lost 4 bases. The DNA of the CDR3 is TGTGCCAGCAGCTCTCAGGGGACGGGGCGGGGGGCTTACAATGAGCAGTTCTTC. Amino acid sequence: CASSSQGTGRGAYNEQFF.

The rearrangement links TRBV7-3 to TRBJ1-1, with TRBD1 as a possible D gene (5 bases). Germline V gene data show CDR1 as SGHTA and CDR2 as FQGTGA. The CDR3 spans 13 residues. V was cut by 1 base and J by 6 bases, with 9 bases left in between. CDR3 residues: CASSLRGDAEAFF. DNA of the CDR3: TGTGCCAGCAGCTTAAGGGGGGATGCTGAAGCTTTCTTT.

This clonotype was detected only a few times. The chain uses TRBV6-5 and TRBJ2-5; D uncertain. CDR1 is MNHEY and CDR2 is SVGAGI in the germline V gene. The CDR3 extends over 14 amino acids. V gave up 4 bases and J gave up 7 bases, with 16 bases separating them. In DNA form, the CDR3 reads TGTGCCAGCAGTTCCGACGGCTACCTGGCGACCCAGTACTTC. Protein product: CASSSDGYLATQYF.

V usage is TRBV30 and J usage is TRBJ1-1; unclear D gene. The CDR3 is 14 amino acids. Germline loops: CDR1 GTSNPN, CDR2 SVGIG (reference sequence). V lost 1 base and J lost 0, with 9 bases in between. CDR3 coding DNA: TGTGCCTGGAGTGCCCCAGACTTGAACACTGAAGCTTTCTTT. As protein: CAWSAPDLNTEAFF.

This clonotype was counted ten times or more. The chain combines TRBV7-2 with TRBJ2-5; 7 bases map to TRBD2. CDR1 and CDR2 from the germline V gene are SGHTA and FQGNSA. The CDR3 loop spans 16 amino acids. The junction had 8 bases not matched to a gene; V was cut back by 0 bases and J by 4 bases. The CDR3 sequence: CASSLAPPGGRETQYF. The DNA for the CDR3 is TGTGCCAGCAGCTTAGCGCCCCCGGGGGGACGAGAGACCCAGTACTTC.

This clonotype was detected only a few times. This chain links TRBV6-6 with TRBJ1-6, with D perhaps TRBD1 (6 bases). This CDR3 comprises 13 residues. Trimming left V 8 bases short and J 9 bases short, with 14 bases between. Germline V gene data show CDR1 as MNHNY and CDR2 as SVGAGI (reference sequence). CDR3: CASAKGGSSPLHF. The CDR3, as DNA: TGTGCCAGCGCTAAAGGGGGTTCTTCACCCCTCCACTTT.

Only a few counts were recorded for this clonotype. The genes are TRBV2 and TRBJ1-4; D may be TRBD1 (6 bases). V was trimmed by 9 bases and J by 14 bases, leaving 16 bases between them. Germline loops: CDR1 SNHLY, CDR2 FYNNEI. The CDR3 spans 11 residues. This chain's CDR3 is CASILEGVLFF. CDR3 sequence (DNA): TGTGCCAGTATCCTTGAGGGGGTCCTGTTTTTT.

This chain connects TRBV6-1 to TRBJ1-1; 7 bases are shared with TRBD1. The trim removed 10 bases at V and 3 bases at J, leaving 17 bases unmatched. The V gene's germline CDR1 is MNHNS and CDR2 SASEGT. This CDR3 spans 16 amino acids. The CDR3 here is CANRPKEGARHTEAFF. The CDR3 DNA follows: TGTGCCAATCGACCGAAGGAGGGGGCGCGTCACACTGAAGCTTTCTTT.

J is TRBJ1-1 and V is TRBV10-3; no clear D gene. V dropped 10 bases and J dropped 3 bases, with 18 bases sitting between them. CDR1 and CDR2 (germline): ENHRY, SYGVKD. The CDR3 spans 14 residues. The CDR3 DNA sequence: TGTGCCACCATGTCTCATGCCTTAGACACTGAAGCTTTCTTT. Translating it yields CATMSHALDTEAFF.

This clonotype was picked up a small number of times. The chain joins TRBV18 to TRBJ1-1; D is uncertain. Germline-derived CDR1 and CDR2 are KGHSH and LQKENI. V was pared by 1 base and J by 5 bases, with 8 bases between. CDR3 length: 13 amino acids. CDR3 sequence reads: CASSPRGGTEAFF. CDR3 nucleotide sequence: TGTGCCAGCTCACCACGGGGAGGAACTGAAGCTTTCTTT.

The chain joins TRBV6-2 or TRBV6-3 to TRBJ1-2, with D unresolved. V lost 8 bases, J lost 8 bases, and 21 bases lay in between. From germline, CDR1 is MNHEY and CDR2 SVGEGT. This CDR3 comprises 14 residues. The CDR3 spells CASSSAGLYEGYTF. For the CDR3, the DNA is TGTGCCAGCTCAAGCGCCGGACTCTACGAGGGCTACACCTTC.

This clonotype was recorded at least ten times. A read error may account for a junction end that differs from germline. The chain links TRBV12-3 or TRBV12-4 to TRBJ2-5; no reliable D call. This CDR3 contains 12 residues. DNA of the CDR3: TGCGCCAGCAGCTTGGGTCAAGAGACCCAGTACTTC. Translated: CASSLGQETQYF.

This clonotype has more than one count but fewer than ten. The CDR3 here is CSVGENYGYTF. The CDR3 DNA is TGCAGCGTTGGGGAGAACTATGGCTACACCTTC. V gene TRBV29-1 combines with J gene TRBJ1-2; D not certain. There are 11 residues in the CDR3. Germline CDR1 and CDR2: SQVTM and ANQGSEA. V was pared by 4 bases and J by 2 bases, with 5 bases between.

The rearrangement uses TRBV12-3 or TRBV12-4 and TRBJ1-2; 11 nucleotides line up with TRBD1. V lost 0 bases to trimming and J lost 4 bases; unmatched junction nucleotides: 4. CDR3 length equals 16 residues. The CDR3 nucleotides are TGTGCCAGCAGTTTAGCGCCGGGACAGGGGGGCTATGGCTACACCTTC. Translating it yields CASSLAPGQGGYGYTF.

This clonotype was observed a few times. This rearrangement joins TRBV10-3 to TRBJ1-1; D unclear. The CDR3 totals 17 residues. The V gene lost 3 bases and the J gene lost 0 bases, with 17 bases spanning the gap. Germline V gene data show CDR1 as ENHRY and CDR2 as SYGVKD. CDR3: CAISDPLGFGMNTEAFF. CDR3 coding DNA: TGTGCCATCAGTGACCCACTAGGCTTTGGCATGAACACTGAAGCTTTCTTT.

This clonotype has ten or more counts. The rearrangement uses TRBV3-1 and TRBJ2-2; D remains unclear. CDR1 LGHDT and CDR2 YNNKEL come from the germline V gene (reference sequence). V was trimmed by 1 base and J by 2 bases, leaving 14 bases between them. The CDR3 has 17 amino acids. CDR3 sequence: CASSQVLVGPNTGELFF. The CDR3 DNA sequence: TGTGCCAGCAGCCAAGTATTGGTCGGGCCAAACACCGGGGAGCTGTTTTTT. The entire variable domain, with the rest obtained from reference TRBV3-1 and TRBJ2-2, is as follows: DTAVSQTPKYLVTQMGNDKSIKCEQNLGHDTMYWYKQDSKKFLKIMFSYNNKELIINETVPNRFSPKSPDKAHLNLHINSLELGDSAVYFCASSQVLVGPNTGELFFGEGSRLTVL.

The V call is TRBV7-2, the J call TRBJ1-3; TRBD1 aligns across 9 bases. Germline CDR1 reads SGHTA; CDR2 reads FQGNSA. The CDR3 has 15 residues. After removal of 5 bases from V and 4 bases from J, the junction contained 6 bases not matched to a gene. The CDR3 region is CASSRGTGSGNTIYF. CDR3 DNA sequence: TGTGCCAGCAGCAGGGGGACAGGGAGCGGAAACACCATATATTTT.

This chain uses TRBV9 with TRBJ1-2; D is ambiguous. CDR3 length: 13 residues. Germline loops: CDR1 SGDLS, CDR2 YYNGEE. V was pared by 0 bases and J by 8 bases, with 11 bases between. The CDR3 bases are TGTGCCAGCAGCGTAGAGCCCCGAAGCGGCTACACCTTC. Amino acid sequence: CASSVEPRSGYTF. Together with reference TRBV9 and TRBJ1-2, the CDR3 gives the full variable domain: DSGVTQTPKHLITATGQRVTLRCSPRSGDLSVYWYQQSLDQGLQFLIQYYNGEERAKGNILERFSAQQFPDLHSELNLSSLELGDSALYFCASSVEPRSGYTFGSGTRLTVV.

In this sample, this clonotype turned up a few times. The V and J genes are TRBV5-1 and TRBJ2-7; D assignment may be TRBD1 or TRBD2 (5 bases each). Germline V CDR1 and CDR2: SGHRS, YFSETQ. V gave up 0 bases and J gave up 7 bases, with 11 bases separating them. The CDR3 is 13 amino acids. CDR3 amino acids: CASSLVPEGEQYV. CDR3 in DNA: TGCGCCAGCAGCTTGGTACCCGAGGGGGAGCAGTACGTC.

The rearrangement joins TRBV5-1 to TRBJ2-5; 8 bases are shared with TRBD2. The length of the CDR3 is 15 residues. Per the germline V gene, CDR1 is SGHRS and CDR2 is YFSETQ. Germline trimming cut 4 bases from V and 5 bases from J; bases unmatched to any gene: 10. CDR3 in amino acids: CASSPGLDFRETQYF. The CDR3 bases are TGCGCCAGCAGCCCGGGACTAGATTTCCGGGAGACCCAGTACTTC.